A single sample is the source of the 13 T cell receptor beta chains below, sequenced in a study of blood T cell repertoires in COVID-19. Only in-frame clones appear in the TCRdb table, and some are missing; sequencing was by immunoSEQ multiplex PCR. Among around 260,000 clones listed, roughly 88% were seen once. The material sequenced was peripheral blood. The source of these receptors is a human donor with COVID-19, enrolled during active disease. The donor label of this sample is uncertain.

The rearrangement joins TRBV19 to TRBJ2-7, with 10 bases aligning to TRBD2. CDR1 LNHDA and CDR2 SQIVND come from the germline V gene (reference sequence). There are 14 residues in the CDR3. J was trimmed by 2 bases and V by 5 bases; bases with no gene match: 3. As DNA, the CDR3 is TGTGCCAGTAGTCAAAGCGGGAGGGCCTACGAGCAGTACTTC. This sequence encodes CASSQSGRAYEQYF.

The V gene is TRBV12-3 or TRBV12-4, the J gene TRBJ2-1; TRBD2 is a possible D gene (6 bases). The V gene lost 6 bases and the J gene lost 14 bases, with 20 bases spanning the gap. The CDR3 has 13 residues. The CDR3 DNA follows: TGTGCCAGCAGCGCCGGGACTTCGTTGGGTGAGTTCTTC. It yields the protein CASSAGTSLGEFF.

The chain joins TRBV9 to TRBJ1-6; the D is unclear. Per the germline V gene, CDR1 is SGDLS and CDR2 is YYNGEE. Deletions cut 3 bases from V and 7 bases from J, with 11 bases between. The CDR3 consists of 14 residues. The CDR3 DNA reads TGTGCCAGCAGCGCCGTCCCTAGGAATTCACCCCTCCACTTT. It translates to CASSAVPRNSPLHF.

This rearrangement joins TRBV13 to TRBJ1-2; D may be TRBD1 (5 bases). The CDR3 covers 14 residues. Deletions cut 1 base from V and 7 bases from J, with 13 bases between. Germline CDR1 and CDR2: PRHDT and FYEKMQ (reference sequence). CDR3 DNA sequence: TGTGCCAGCAGCTTAGAGGCAGGGATGAGTGGCTACACCTTC. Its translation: CASSLEAGMSGYTF. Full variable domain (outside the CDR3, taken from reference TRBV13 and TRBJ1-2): AAGVIQSPRHLIKEKRETATLKCYPIPRHDTVYWYQQGPGQDPQFLISFYEKMQSDKGSIPDRFSAQQFSDYHSELNMSSLELGDSALYFCASSLEAGMSGYTFGSGTRLTVV.

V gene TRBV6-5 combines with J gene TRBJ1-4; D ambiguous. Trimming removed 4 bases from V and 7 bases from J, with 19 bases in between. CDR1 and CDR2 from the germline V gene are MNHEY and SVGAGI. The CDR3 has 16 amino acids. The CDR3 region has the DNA TGTGCCAGCAGTTCCATCTATACCCTAACCGGTGAAAAACTGTTTTTT. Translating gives CASSSIYTLTGEKLFF.

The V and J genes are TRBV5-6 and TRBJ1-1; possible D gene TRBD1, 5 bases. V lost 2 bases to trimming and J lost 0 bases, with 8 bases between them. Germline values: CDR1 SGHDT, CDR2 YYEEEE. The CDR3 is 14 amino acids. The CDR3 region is CASSLSGMNTEAFF. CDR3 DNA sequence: TGTGCCAGCAGCTTATCAGGGATGAACACTGAAGCTTTCTTT.

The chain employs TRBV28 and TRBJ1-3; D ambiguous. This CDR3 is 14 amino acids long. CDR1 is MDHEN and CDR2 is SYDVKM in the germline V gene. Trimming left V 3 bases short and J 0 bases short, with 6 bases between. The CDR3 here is CASSFSVSGNTIYF. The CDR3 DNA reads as TGTGCCAGCAGTTTTAGCGTCTCTGGAAACACCATATATTTT.

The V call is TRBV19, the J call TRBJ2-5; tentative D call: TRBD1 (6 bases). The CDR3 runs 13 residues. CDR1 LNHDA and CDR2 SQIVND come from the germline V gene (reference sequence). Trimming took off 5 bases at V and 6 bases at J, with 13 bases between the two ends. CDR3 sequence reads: CASSEGGVQTQYF. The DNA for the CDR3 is TGTGCCAGTAGTGAAGGGGGTGTACAGACCCAGTACTTC.

The chain's CDR3 is CASSFPGTGENTIYF. CDR3 sequence (DNA): TGTGCCAGCAGTTTCCCCGGGACAGGGGAAAACACCATATATTTT. The V call is TRBV28, the J call TRBJ1-3; the match to TRBD1 covers 10 bases. Germline V gene sequence: CDR1 MDHEN, CDR2 SYDVKM. This CDR3 has 15 amino acids. J was trimmed by 6 bases and V by 3 bases; bases with no gene match: 5.

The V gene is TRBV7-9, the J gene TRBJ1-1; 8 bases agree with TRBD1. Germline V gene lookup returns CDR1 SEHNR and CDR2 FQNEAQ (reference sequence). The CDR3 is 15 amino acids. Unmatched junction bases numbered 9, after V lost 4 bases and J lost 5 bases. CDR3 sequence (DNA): TGTGCCAGCAGCTCCCTAGACAGGGGAGAAACTGAAGCTTTCTTT. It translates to CASSSLDRGETEAFF.

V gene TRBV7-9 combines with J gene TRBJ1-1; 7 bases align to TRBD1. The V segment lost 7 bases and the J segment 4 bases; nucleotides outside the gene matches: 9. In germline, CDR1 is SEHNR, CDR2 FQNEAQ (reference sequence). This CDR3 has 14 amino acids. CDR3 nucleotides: TGTGCCAGCAACAGCCAGGGGGGAGGCACTGAAGCTTTCTTT. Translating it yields CASNSQGGGTEAFF.

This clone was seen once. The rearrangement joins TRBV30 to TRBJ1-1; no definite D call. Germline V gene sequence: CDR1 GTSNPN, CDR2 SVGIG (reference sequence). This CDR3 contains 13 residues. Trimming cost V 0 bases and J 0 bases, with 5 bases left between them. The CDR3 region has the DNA TGTGCCTGGAGTGTAACGGTGAACACTGAAGCTTTCTTT. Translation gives CAWSVTVNTEAFF.

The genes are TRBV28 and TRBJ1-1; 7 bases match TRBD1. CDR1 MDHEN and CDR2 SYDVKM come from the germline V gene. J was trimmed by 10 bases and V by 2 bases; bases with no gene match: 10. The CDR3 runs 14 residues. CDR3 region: CASSLRQGRFRAFF. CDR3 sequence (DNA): TGTGCCAGCAGTTTACGACAGGGAAGGTTTAGAGCTTTCTTT.